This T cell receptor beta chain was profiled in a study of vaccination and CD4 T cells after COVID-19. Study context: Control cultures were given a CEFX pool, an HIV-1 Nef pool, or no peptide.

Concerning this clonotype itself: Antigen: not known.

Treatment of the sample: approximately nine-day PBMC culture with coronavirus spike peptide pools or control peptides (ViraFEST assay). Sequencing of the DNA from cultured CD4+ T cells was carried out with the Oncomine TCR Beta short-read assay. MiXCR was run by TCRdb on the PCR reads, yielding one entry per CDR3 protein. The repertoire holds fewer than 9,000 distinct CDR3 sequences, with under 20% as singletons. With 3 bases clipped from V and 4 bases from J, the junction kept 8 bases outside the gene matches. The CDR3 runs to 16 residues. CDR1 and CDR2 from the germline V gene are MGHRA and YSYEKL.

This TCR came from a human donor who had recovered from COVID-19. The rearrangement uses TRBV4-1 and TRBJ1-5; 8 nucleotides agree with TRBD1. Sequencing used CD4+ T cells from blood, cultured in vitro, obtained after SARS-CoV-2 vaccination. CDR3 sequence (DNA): TGCGCCAGCAGCCAGCGACAGGGGTTCGGGAATCAGCCCCAGCATTTT. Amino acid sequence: CASSQRQGFGNQPQHF.